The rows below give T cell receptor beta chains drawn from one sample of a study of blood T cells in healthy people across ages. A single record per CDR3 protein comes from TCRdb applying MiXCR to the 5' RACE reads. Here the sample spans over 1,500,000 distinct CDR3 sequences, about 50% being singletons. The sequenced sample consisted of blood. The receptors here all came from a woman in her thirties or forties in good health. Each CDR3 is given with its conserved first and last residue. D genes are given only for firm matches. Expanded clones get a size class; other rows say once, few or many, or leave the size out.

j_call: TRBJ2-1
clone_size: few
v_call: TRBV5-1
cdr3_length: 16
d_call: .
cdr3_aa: CASSRDRDKGFHEQFF
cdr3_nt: TGCGCCAGCAGCCGGGATCGGGACAAAGGGTTCCATGAGCAGTTCTTC

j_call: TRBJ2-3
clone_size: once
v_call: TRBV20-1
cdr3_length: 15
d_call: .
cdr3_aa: CSARDRQEDTDTQYF
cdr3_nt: TGCAGTGCTAGAGACCGGCAAGAAGACACAGATACGCAGTATTTT

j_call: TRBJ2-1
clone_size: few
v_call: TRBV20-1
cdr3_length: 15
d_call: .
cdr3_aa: CSAREKGDPYNEQFF
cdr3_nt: TGCAGTGCTAGAGAAAAGGGAGACCCCTACAATGAGCAGTTCTTC

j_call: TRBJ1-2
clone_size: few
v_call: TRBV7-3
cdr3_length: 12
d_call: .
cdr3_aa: CASGGEVDGYTF
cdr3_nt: TGTGCCAGCGGTGGAGAAGTGGATGGCTACACCTTC

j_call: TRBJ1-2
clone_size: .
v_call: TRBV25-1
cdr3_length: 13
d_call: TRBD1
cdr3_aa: CASSGGQGRGYTF
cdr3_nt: TGTGCCAGCAGTGGGGGACAGGGCCGTGGCTACACCTTC

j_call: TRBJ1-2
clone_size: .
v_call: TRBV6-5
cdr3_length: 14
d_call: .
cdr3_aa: CASSRAARSYGYTF
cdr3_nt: TGTGCCAGCAGTCGCGCAGCCAGGAGCTATGGCTACACCTTC

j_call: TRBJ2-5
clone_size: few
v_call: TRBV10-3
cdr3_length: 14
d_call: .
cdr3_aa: CAIRGTGSQETQYF
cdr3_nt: TGTGCCATCAGAGGGACTGGAAGCCAAGAGACCCAGTACTTC

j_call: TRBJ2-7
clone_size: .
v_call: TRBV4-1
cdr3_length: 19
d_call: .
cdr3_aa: CASSQDNMDHLCVVYEQYF
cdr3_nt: TGCGCCAGCAGCCAAGATAATATGGATCACCTTTGTGTAGTCTACGAGCAGTACTTC

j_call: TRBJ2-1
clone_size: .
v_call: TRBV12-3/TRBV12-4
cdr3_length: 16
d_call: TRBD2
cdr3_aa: CASRAPGLAGGDEQFF
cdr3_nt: TGTGCCAGCAGAGCACCGGGACTAGCGGGGGGGGATGAGCAGTTCTTC

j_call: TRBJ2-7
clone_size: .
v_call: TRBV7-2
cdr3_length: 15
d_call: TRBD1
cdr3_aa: CAGSRTGTDSYEQYF
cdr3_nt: TGTGCCGGCAGCCGGACGGGGACAGACTCCTACGAGCAGTACTTC

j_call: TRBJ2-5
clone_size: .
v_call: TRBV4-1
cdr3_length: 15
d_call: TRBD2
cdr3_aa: CASSQAGGARETQYF
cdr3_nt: TGCGCCAGCAGCCAAGCCGGGGGGGCCCGGGAGACCCAGTACTTC

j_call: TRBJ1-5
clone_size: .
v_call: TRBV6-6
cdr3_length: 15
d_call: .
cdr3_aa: CASSPLRDGNPPQHF
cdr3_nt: TGTGCCAGCAGCCCTCTGAGGGATGGCAATCCGCCCCAGCATTTT

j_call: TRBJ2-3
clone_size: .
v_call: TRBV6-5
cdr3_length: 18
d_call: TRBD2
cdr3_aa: CVSSSRRLAGGSTDTQYF
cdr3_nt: TGTGTCAGCAGTTCTCGTCGACTAGCGGGGGGGAGCACAGATACGCAGTATTTT

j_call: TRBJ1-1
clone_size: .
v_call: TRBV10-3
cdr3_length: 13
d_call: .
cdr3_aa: CAISLDTNTETFF
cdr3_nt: TGTGCCATCAGCCTCGACACCAACACTGAAACTTTCTTT

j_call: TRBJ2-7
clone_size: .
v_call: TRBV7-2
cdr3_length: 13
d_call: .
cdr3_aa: CASSVTGAYEQYF
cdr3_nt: TGTGCCAGCAGTGTTACAGGAGCCTACGAGCAGTACTTC

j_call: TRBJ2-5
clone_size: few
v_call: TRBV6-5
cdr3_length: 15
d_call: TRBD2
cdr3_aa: CASSYEGLAAETQYF
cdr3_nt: TGTGCCAGCAGTTACGAGGGACTAGCGGCGGAGACCCAGTACTTC

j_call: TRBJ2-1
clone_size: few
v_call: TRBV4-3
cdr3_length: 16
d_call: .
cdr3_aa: CASSQERSFSYNEQFF
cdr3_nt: TGCGCCAGCAGCCAAGAAAGGAGTTTCTCCTACAATGAGCAGTTCTTC

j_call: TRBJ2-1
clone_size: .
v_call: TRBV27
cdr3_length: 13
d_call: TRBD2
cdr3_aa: CASSLRLASEQFF
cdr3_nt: TGTGCCAGCAGTCTCCGACTAGCTTCCGAGCAGTTCTTC

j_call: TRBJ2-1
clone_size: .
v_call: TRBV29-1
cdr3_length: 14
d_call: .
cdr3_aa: CSAPRQGSYNEQFF
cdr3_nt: TGCAGCGCTCCACGCCAGGGGTCCTACAATGAGCAGTTCTTC

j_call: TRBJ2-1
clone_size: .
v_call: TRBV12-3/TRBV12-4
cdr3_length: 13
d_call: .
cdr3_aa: CASRPLNLNEQFF
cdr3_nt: TGTGCCAGCAGGCCCCTCAACTTGAATGAACAGTTCTTC

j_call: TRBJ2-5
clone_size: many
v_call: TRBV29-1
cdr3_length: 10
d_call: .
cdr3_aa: CSVFWGTQYF
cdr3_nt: TGCAGCGTTTTCTGGGGGACCCAGTACTTC

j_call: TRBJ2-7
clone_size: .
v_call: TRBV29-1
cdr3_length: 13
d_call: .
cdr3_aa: CSVALDGVYEQYF
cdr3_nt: TGCAGCGTTGCCTTGGACGGAGTGTACGAGCAGTACTTC

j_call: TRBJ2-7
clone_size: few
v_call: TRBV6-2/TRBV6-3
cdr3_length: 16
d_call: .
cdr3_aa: CASTFARQPSSYEQYF
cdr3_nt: TGTGCCAGCACCTTCGCAAGACAGCCGAGCTCCTACGAGCAGTACTTC

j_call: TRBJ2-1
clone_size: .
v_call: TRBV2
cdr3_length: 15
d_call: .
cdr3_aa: CASRLDQQDYNEQFF
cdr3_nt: TGTGCCAGCAGATTAGACCAGCAAGACTACAATGAGCAGTTCTTC

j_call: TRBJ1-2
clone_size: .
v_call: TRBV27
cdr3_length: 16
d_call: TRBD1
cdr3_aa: CASSASRDRLFYGYTF
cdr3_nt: TGTGCCAGCAGTGCTTCCCGGGACAGACTTTTCTATGGCTACACCTTC

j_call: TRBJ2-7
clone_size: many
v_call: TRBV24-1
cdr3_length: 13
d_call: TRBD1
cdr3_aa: CAVSRDRDSEQYF
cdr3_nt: TGTGCCGTCAGCCGGGACAGGGATAGCGAGCAGTACTTC

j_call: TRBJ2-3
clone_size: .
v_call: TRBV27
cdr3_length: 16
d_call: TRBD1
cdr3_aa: CASSPLQGDGRDTQYF
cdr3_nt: TGTGCCAGCAGTCCGCTACAGGGGGATGGCAGGGATACGCAGTATTTT

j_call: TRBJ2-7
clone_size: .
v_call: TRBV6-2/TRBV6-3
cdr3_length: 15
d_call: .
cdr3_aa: CASLLGHKSSYEQYF
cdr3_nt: TGTGCCAGCCTACTCGGGCATAAGAGCTCCTACGAGCAGTACTTC

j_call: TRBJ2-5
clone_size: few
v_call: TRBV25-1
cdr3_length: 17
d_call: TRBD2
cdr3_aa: CASSESGLAGIKETQYF
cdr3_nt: TGTGCCAGCAGTGAATCGGGACTAGCGGGGATCAAAGAGACCCAGTACTTC

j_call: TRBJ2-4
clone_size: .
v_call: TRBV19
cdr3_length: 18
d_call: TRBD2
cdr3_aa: CASIPLTSGGVAKNIQYF
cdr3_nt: TGTGCCAGTATCCCACTGACTAGCGGGGGGGTAGCCAAAAACATTCAGTACTTC

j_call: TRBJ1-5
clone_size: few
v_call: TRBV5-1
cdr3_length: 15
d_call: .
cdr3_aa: CASSLGGTSNQPQHF
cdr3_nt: TGTGCCAGCAGTTTGGGGGGTACTAGCAATCAGCCCCAGCATTTT